This T cell receptor beta chain stems from a study of cytomegalovirus exposure and HLA in healthy donors. Study-level findings and limits: High specificity and sensitivity for cytomegalovirus status were reported for the classifier. According to the study, some 160 TCR beta chains were cytomegalovirus-associated.

Only in-frame clones appear in the TCRdb table, and some are missing; sequencing was by immunoSEQ multiplex PCR. Among about 200,000 clones listed, 70% to 90% were seen once. Note on this clone: Its specificity is not known.

This TCR derives from a woman younger than 30 in good health and CMV-seronegative. Sequenced sample: PBMCs.

The CDR3 nucleotides read TGTGCCAGTAGTAAGATGCGACAGGGCGGCTCCTACGAGCAGTACTTC. Protein: CASSKMRQGGSYEQYF. The chain joins TRBV19 to TRBJ2-7; 7 bases fit TRBD1. V lost 4 bases to trimming and J lost 0 bases; unmatched junction nucleotides: 9. The CDR3 covers 16 residues. Germline CDR1 is LNHDA and CDR2 is SQIVND (reference sequence).